Below, 9 T cell receptor beta chains from the same sample are listed, as sequenced in a study of blood T cell repertoires in COVID-19. Using immunoSEQ multiplex PCR, the repertoire was profiled, and TCRdb retains in-frame clones only, with some absent. The sample has 200,000 or so clones; roughly 79% are singletons. The sample comprised peripheral blood. These receptors all come from a man aged 55 to 70 with active or convalescent COVID-19.

The genes are TRBV28 and TRBJ2-7; the D is unclear. Trimming left V 4 bases short and J 1 base short, with 5 bases between. The CDR3 runs to 12 residues. From germline, CDR1 is MDHEN and CDR2 SYDVKM. The CDR3 is CASSYSSYEQYF. In nucleotides, the CDR3 is TGTGCCAGCAGTTACAGTTCCTACGAGCAGTACTTC.

The chain has TRBV7-9 and TRBJ1-5; D remains unclear. The CDR3 runs 14 residues. The V and J ends lost 4 bases and 5 bases respectively, with 12 bases between them. In germline, CDR1 is SEHNR, CDR2 FQNEAQ (reference sequence). CDR3 region: CASSSVDQDQPQHF. The CDR3 DNA sequence: TGTGCCAGCAGCTCGGTAGATCAGGATCAGCCCCAGCATTTT.

Concerning this clone: The same CDR3 can be traced to other DNA sequences in this sample. V is TRBV7-2 and J is TRBJ2-1, with 7 nucleotides matching TRBD2. The V and J ends lost 5 bases and 4 bases, in that order; junction bases with no gene match: 8. The CDR3 runs to 15 residues. CDR1 and CDR2 from the germline V gene are SGHTA and FQGNSA. The CDR3 region has the DNA TGTGCCAGCAGCCTAGGAGGGAGGGGATACAATGAGCAGTTCTTC. Translated: CASSLGGRGYNEQFF.

The chain couples TRBV19 to TRBJ2-3; 9 nucleotides agree with TRBD2. This CDR3 has 16 residues. V trimming: 2 bases; J trimming: 4 bases; junction bases outside the gene matches: 7. Germline V CDR1 and CDR2: LNHDA, SQIVND (reference sequence). The CDR3 DNA follows: TGTGCCAGTAGTATACCTGGCGGGAGGGCGGCAGATACGCAGTATTTT. Translation: CASSIPGGRAADTQYF.

This clone was seen only once. For the CDR3, the DNA is TGTGCCAGCAGTGTCCCGGTTTACAATGAGCAGTTCTTC. Amino acid sequence: CASSVPVYNEQFF. J is TRBJ2-1 and V is TRBV2; D is unresolved. CDR3 length: 13 residues. Germline CDR1 and CDR2: SNHLY and FYNNEI. Between the trimmed V and J ends, which lost 4 bases and 4 bases, there was a span of 8 bases.

The CDR3 sequence: CASSEGQGPNQPQHF. CDR3 bases: TGCGCCAGCAGTGAGGGACAGGGGCCCAATCAGCCCCAGCATTTT. This chain uses TRBV10-2 with TRBJ1-5; 9 positions agree with TRBD1. The trim removed 2 bases at V and 3 bases at J, leaving 2 bases unmatched. Per germline, CDR1 WSHSY and CDR2 SAAADI. This CDR3 spans 15 amino acids.

This rearrangement joins TRBV3-1 (or the pseudogene TRBV3-2) to TRBJ2-7, with D possibly being TRBD2 (6 bases). V dropped 4 bases and J dropped 2 bases, with 12 bases sitting between them. Germline lookup yields CDR1 LGHDT and CDR2 YNNKEL (reference sequence). The CDR3 sequence is 14 residues long. The CDR3 bases are TGTGCCAGCAGCCGCCGGCGGGAAACCTACGAGCAGTACTTC. This codes for CASSRRRETYEQYF.

This rearrangement joins TRBV19 to TRBJ2-1; D is undetermined. CDR3 length equals 14 residues. The germline V gene encodes CDR1 LNHDA and CDR2 SQIVND (reference sequence). Trimming stripped 1 base from V and 10 bases from J, with 14 bases between. The CDR3: CASSIVSGRGEQFF. The CDR3 bases are TGTGCCAGTAGTATAGTGAGTGGAAGAGGAGAGCAGTTCTTC.

This clone was found once. The chain employs TRBV7-2 and TRBJ1-1, with D unclear. Trimming left V 0 bases short and J 1 base short, with 6 bases between. The CDR3 loop spans 14 amino acids. Germline V gene sequence: CDR1 SGHTA, CDR2 FQGNSA. The CDR3 loop is CASSLAPRNTEAFF. In DNA form, the CDR3 reads TGTGCCAGCAGCTTAGCGCCCAGGAACACTGAAGCTTTCTTT.